This TCR beta chain was found in a study of blood T cell repertoires in COVID-19. In the study's own analysis: Amplification of reference gene primers provided the estimated nucleated cell counts. Assay: immunoSEQ multiplex PCR; the TCRdb copy retains only in-frame clones and omits some. V and J calls and clone size come straight from that table; D and trimming were deduced from the DNA. The sample includes some 360,000 clones, roughly 90% of them seen just once. This clone was recorded many times. The germline V gene encodes CDR1 SGHRS and CDR2 YFSETQ. The CDR3 loop spans 16 amino acids. V lost 4 bases, J lost 14 bases, and 25 bases lay in between. During the 2 weeks before they entered the study, exposed participants had met someone with a PCR-confirmed or clinician-diagnosed COVID-19 case.

Source material: PBMCs or T cells enriched from blood (not recorded which). The chain recombines TRBV5-1 with TRBJ1-6; possible D gene TRBD1, 6 bases. This receptor was obtained from a woman aged 25 to 39 who had been exposed to COVID-19. In DNA form, the CDR3 reads TGCGCCAGCAGCCCCTCCGGAACAGGGCGTCCGAGTGCCCTCCACTTT. Amino acid sequence: CASSPSGTGRPSALHF.